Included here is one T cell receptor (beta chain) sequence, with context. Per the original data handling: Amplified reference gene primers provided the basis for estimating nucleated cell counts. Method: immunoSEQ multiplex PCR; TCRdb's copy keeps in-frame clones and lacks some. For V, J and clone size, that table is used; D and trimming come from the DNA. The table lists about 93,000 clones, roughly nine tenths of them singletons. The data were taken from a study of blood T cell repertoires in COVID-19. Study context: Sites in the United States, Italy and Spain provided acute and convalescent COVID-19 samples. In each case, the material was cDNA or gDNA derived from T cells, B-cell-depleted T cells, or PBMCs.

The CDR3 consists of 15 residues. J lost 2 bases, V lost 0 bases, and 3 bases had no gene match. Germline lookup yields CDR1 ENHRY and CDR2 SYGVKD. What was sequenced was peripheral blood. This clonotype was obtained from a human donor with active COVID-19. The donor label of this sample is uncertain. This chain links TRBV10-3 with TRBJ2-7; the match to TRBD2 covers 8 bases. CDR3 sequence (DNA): TGTGCCATCAGTGAGTCAGAGCGGGGGACCTACGAGCAGTACTTC. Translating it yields CAISESERGTYEQYF.